The subject of this entry is one T cell receptor (beta chain). Participant ages covered about 18 to 90 years across 25 or so US areas. These data originate in a study of blood T cell repertoires in COVID-19. Study-level background: Acute-phase and convalescent COVID-19 samples originated in the United States, Italy and Spain.

Per the study methods: Researchers report that nucleated cell counts were estimated from reference gene primer amplification. Using immunoSEQ multiplex PCR, the repertoire was profiled, and TCRdb retains in-frame clones only, with some absent. V, J and clone size reflect that table, while D and trimming were determined from the DNA. Among 250,000 to 300,000 clones listed, around 92% were seen once. The CDR3 consists of 14 residues. The germline gives CDR1 KGHDR, CDR2 SFDVKD. Trimming removed 9 bases from V and 0 bases from J, with 11 bases in between. The V gene is TRBV24-1, the J gene TRBJ1-5; maybe TRBD1 (5 bases). Sequencing was carried out using PBMCs or T cells enriched from blood (not recorded which). This TCR was recovered from a woman aged 55-70 years who had recovered from COVID-19. The CDR3 coding sequence is TGTGCCACCGCGGAGGGGCGTAGCAATCAGCCCCAGCATTTT. Residues: CATAEGRSNQPQHF.